The clone carrying this TCR beta chain was counted between two and nine times. Its antigen is unidentified. The sequenced template was cDNA made from the entire isolated RNA. Assay: immunoSEQ multiplex PCR; the TCRdb copy retains only in-frame clones and omits some. Among hundreds of thousands of clones, over 10% were seen once, and the ten largest hold less than 0.02%. This sample is part of a study of beta chain features in type 1 diabetes. Findings and caveats of the study: Moderate but significant shortening of TCRB CDR3s was recorded in all four CD4+ subsets from Type 1 diabetes patients.

V was clipped by 0 bases and J by 3 bases; unmatched bases: 3. The CDR3 sequence is 15 residues long. Germline CDR1 SGHNT, CDR2 YYREEE (reference sequence). The sample taken for sequencing was naive CD4+ T cells from blood. The chain combines TRBV5-4 with TRBJ1-5, with TRBD1 matching 7 bases. This receptor was identified in a man aged 18 to 29 in good health. The CDR3 sequence: CASSLDRGLNQPQHF. The CDR3 DNA sequence: TGTGCCAGCAGCTTGGACAGGGGCCTCAATCAGCCCCAGCATTTT.